This record looks at one T cell receptor (beta chain) sequence and its context. The antigen remains undetermined. V shed 8 bases and J 3 bases; nucleotides not matched to a gene: 7. The CDR3 has 14 amino acids. Germline CDR1 MNHNY, CDR2 SVGAGI (reference sequence). These data are taken from a study of cytotoxic CD8 clonotypes in ibrutinib-treated CLL. General study points: Sustained-remission and progressing patients were not sampled at matched times. Clonality went higher at ibrutinib response and then dropped back toward baseline at progression.

TCRdb's copy holds only in-frame clones and misses some; the assay was immunoSEQ multiplex PCR. In the table there are approximately 74,000 clones, around 84% of which are singletons. The sequenced sample was PBMCs, obtained at disease progression, from a patient treated with ibrutinib. The J gene is TRBJ1-5, the V gene TRBV6-6, with 7 bases matching TRBD1. The receptor's source is a human donor with chronic lymphocytic leukemia. The CDR3 spells CASEGQTHNQPQHF. In DNA, the CDR3 is TGTGCCAGCGAGGGACAGACCCACAATCAGCCCCAGCATTTT.